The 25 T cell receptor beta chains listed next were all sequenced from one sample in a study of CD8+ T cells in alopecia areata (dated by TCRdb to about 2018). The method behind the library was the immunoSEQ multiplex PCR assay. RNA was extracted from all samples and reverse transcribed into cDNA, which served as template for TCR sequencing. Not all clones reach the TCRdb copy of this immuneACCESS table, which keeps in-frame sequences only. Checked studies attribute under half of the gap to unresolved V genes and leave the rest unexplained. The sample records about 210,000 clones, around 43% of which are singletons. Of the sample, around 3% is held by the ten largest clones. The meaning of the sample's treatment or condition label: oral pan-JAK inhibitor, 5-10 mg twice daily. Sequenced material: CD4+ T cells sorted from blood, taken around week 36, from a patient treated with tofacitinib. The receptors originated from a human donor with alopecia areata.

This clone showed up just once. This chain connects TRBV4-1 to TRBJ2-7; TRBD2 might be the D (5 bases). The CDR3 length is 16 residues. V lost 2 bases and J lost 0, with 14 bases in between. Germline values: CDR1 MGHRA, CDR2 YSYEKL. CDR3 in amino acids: CASSQHMGAISYEQYF. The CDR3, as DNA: TGCGCCAGCAGCCAACACATGGGAGCGATCTCCTACGAGCAGTACTTC.

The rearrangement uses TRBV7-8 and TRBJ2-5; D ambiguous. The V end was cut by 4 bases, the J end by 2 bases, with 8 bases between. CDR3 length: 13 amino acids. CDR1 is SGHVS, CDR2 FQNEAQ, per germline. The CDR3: CASSSSPQETQYF. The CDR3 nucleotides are TGTGCCAGCAGCTCCTCCCCTCAAGAGACCCAGTACTTC.

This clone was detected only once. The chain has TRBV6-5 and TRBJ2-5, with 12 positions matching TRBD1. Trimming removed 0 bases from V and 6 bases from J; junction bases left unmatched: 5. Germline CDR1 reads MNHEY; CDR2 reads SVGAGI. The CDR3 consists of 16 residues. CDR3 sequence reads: CASSYSGTGGGKTQYF. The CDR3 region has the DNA TGTGCCAGCAGTTACTCCGGGACAGGGGGCGGGAAGACCCAGTACTTC.

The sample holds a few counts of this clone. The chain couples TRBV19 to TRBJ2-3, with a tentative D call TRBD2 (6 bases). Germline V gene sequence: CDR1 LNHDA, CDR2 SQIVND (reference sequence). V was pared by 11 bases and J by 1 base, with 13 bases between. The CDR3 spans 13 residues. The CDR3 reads CACRRGGTDTQYF. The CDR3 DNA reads TGTGCCTGCCGGCGGGGTGGCACAGATACGCAGTATTTT.

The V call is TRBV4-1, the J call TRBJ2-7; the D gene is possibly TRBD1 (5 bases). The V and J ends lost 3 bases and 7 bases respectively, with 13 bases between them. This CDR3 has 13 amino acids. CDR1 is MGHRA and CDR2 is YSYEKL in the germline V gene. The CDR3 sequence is CASSHPGAVEQYF. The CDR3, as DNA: TGCGCCAGCAGCCACCCTGGGGCAGTGGAGCAGTACTTC.

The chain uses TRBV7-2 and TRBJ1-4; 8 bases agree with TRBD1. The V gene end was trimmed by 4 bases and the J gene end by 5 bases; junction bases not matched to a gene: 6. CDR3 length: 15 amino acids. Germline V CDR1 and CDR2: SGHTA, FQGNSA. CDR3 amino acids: CASSSAGTGNEKLFF. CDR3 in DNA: TGTGCCAGCAGCTCAGCCGGGACAGGAAATGAAAAACTGTTTTTT. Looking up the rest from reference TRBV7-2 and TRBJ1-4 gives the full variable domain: GAGVSQSPSNKVTEKGKDVELRCDPISGHTALYWYRQSLGQGLEFLIYFQGNSAPDKSGLPSDRFSAERTGGSVSTLTIQRTQQEDSAVYLCASSSAGTGNEKLFFGSGTQLSVL.

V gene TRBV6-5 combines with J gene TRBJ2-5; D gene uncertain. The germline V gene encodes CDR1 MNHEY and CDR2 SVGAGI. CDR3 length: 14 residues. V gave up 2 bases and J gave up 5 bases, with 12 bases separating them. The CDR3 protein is CASSYGSRRETQYF. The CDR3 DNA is TGTGCCAGCAGTTACGGGTCCCGCCGGGAGACCCAGTACTTC.

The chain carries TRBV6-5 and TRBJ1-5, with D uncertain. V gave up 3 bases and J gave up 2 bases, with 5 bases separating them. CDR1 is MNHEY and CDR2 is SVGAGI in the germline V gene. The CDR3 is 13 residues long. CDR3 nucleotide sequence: TGTGCCAGCAGTTATGGGGGCAATCAGCCCCAGCATTTT. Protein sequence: CASSYGGNQPQHF.

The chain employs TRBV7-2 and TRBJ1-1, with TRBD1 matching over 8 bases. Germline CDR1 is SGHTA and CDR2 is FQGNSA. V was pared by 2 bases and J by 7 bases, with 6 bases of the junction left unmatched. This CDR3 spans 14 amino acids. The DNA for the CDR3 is TGTGCCAGCAGCTTAAAAGGGACAGGTGGTGAAGCTTTCTTT. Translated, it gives CASSLKGTGGEAFF. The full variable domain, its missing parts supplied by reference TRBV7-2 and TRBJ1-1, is GAGVSQSPSNKVTEKGKDVELRCDPISGHTALYWYRQSLGQGLEFLIYFQGNSAPDKSGLPSDRFSAERTGGSVSTLTIQRTQQEDSAVYLCASSLKGTGGEAFFGQGTRLTVV.

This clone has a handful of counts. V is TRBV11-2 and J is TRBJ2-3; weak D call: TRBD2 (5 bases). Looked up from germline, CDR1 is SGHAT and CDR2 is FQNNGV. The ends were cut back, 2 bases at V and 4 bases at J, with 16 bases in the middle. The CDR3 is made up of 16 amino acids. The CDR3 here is CASSLLLGAGPDTQYF. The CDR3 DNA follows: TGTGCCAGCAGCTTACTGCTGGGCGCGGGTCCAGATACGCAGTATTTT.

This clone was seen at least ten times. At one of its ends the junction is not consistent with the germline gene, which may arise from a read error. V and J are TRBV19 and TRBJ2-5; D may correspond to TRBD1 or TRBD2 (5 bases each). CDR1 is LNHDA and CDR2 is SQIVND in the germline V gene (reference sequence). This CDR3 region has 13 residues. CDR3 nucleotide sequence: TGTGCCAGCAGTAAAGGGACGGGCGAGACCCAGTACTTC. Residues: CASSKGTGETQYF.

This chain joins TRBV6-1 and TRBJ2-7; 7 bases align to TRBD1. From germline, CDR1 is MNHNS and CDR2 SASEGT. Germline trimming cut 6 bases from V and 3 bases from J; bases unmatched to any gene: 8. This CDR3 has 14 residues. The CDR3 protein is CASSTGQVLYEQYF. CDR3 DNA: TGTGCCAGCAGCACAGGACAGGTTCTCTACGAGCAGTACTTC.

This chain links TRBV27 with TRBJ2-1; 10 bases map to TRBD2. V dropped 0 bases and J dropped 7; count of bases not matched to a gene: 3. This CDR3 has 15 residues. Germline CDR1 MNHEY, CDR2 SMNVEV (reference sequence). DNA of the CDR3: TGTGCCAGCAGTTTATCGCCTAGCGGGAGTAATGAGCAGTTCTTC. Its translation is CASSLSPSGSNEQFF.

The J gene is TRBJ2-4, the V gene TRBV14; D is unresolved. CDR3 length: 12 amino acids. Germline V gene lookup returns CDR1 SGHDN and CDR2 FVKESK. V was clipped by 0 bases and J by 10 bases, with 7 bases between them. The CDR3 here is CASSQDHNIQYF. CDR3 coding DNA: TGTGCCAGCAGCCAAGATCACAATATTCAGTACTTC.

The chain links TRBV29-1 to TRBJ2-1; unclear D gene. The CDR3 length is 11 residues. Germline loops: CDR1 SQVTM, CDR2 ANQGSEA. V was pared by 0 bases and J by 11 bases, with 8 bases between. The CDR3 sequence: CSVEEVLKQFF. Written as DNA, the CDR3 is TGCAGCGTTGAAGAGGTCCTAAAGCAGTTCTTC.

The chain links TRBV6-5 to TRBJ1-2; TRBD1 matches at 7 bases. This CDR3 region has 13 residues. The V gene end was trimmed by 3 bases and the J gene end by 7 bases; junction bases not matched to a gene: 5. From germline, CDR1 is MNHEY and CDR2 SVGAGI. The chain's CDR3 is CASSYGGGAGYTF. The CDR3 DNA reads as TGTGCCAGCAGTTATGGAGGGGGCGCTGGCTACACCTTC.

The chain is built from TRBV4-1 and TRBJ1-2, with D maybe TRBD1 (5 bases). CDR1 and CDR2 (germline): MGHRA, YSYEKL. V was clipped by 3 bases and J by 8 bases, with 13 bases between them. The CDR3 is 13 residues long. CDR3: CASSQNRWGGYTF. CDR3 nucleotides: TGCGCCAGCAGCCAGAACAGGTGGGGAGGCTACACCTTC.

CDR3: CSEVGSGTGVRGTDTQYF. CDR3 in DNA: TGCAGCGAGGTTGGATCTGGGACAGGGGTGAGAGGCACAGATACGCAGTATTTT. The chain has TRBV29-1 and TRBJ2-3; TRBD1 aligns across 10 bases. Germline V CDR1 and CDR2: SQVTM, ANQGSEA. With V trimmed by 7 bases and J by 1 base, 17 bases remained unmatched. This CDR3 contains 18 residues.

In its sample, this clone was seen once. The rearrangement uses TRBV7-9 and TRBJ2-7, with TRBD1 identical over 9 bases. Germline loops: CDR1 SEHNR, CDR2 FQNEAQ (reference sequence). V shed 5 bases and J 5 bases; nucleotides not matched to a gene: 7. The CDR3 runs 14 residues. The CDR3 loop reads CASSLDRGLDEQYF. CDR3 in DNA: TGTGCCAGCAGCCTGGACAGGGGCCTGGACGAGCAGTACTTC. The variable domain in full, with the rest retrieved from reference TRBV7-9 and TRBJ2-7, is DTGVSQNPRHKITKRGQNVTFRCDPISEHNRLYWYRQTLGQGPEFLTYFQNEAQLEKSRLLSDRFSAERPKGSFSTLEIQRTEQGDSAMYLCASSLDRGLDEQYFGPGTRLTVT.

CDR3 protein: CATSRDKGWETQYF. The CDR3 coding sequence is TGTGCCACCAGCAGAGATAAAGGGTGGGAGACCCAGTACTTC. This rearrangement joins TRBV15 to TRBJ2-5; D not resolved. Germline-derived CDR1 and CDR2 are LNHNV and YYDKDF (reference sequence). V was cut by 0 bases and J by 5 bases, with 10 bases left in between. The CDR3 extends over 14 amino acids.

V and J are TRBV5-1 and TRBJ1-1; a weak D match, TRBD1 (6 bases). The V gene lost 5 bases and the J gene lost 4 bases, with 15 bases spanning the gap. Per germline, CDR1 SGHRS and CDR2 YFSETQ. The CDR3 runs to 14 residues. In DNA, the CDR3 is TGCGCCAGCAGTAGAACAGGGCGAGGCACTGAAGCTTTCTTT. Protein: CASSRTGRGTEAFF.

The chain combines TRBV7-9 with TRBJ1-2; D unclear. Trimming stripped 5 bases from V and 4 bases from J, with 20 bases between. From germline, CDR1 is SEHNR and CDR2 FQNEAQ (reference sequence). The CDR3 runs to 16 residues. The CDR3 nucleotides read TGTGCCAGCAGCACATGGGCCACACAGAAAAGCTATGGCTACACCTTC. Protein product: CASSTWATQKSYGYTF. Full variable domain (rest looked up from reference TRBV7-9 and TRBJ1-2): DTGVSQNPRHKITKRGQNVTFRCDPISEHNRLYWYRQTLGQGPEFLTYFQNEAQLEKSRLLSDRFSAERPKGSFSTLEIQRTEQGDSAMYLCASSTWATQKSYGYTFGSGTRLTVV.

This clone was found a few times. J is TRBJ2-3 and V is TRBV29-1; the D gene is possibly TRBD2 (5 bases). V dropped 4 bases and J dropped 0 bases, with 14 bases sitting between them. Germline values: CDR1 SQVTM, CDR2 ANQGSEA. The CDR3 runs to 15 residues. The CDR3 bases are TGCAGCGTTGGAGAGGGCGGAACTAGCACAGATACGCAGTATTTT. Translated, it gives CSVGEGGTSTDTQYF.

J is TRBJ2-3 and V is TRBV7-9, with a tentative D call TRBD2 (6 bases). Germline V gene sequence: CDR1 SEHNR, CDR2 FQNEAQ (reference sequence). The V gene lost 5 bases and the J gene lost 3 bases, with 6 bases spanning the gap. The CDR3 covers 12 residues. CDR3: CASSRETDTQYF. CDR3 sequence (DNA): TGTGCCAGCAGCCGGGAGACAGATACGCAGTATTTT.

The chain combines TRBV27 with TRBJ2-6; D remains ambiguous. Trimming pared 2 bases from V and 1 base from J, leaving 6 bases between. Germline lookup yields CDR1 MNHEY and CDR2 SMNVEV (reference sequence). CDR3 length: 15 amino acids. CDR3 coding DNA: TGTGCCAGCAGTTTAGTCGGATCTGGGGCCAACGTCCTGACTTTC. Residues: CASSLVGSGANVLTF.